These 3 T cell receptor beta chains came from one sample sequenced in a study of blood T cell repertoires in COVID-19. The assay was immunoSEQ multiplex PCR, and TCRdb's table has in-frame clones only and misses some. The table lists more than 35,000 clones, around nine tenths of them singletons. Specimen: peripheral blood. These receptors were obtained from a human donor in a cohort sampled during active COVID-19.

This chain joins TRBV19 and TRBJ2-2; the match to TRBD1 covers 7 bases. V lost 7 bases and J lost 4; bases outside the gene matches: 15. The germline V gene has CDR1 LNHDA and CDR2 SQIVND (reference sequence). The CDR3 sequence is 17 residues long. The CDR3 DNA is TGTGCCAGTACCCGGGACAGTTTGCGGTTGGGCACCGGGGAGCTGTTTTTT. The encoded protein is CASTRDSLRLGTGELFF.

About this clone itself: Additional DNA sequences in this sample encode the identical CDR3. This chain uses TRBV12-3 or TRBV12-4 with TRBJ1-3, with unresolved D. V was shortened by 4 bases and J by 7 bases, with 5 bases between the two germline ends. The CDR3 contains 11 residues. CDR3 protein: CASSSRNTIYF. The CDR3, as DNA: TGTGCCAGCAGTTCGCGTAACACCATATATTTT.

V and J are TRBV5-4 and TRBJ2-3; 9 bases are a match to TRBD2. The CDR3 has 18 amino acids. Germline CDR1 reads SGHNT; CDR2 reads YYREEE (reference sequence). The junction had 19 bases not matched to a gene; V was cut back by 4 bases and J by 7 bases. The CDR3 sequence: CASSVNSGGGGAGYTQYF. The CDR3 DNA reads as TGTGCCAGCAGCGTTAATTCGGGCGGCGGGGGGGCCGGATATACGCAGTATTTT.